Each of the 6 T cell receptor beta chains below was sequenced from the same sample in a study of radiotherapy plus CTLA-4 blockade in lung cancer. Here immunoSEQ multiplex PCR was the method, and the copy in TCRdb shows in-frame clones only, minus some. Here the sample spans about 76,000 clones, around 78% being singletons. Sequencing was performed on peripheral blood, taken from a patient treated with radiotherapy plus ipilimumab. The source is a human donor with non-small cell lung cancer whose response to radiotherapy plus ipilimumab could not be evaluated. Some clones in this sample may be carry-over from other donors' samples.

This clone was observed a handful of times. The V call is TRBV29-1, the J call TRBJ2-7, with TRBD2 as a possible D gene (5 bases). The V end lost 6 bases, the J end lost 0 bases, and 12 bases lay between the germline ends. CDR1 is SQVTM and CDR2 is ANQGSEA in the germline V gene. This CDR3 has 13 residues. The CDR3 sequence is CSVLRADSYEQYF. The CDR3 DNA follows: TGCAGCGTCCTGAGAGCGGACTCCTACGAGCAGTACTTC.

This clone is a singleton in its sample. V gene TRBV29-1 combines with J gene TRBJ2-5, with TRBD2 as a possible D gene (5 bases). This CDR3 has 13 amino acids. With 3 bases removed from V and 5 bases from J, the gap between germline ends came to 13 bases. Germline assignment: CDR1 SQVTM and CDR2 ANQGSEA. CDR3 sequence: CSVEEASRETQYF. The CDR3 DNA is TGCAGCGTTGAGGAGGCCTCCAGGGAGACCCAGTACTTC.

This clone has only a few counts. The genes are TRBV6-1 and TRBJ1-1, with D unclear. The CDR3 has 13 amino acids. Germline CDR1 is MNHNS and CDR2 is SASEGT. Between the trimmed V and J ends, which lost 7 bases and 4 bases, there was a span of 13 bases. The DNA of the CDR3 is TGTGCCAGCACCACGACTCGGGGCACTGAAGCTTTCTTT. Its protein product is CASTTTRGTEAFF.

The chain combines TRBV7-6 with TRBJ2-3, with D hard to call. Trimming took off 5 bases at V and 5 bases at J, with 14 bases between the two ends. From germline, CDR1 is SGHVS and CDR2 FNYEAQ. The CDR3 has 14 residues. The CDR3 DNA follows: TGTGCCAGCAGCCAAGAAAGACAAGGAGATACGCAGTATTTT. It translates to CASSQERQGDTQYF.

The gene calls are TRBV6-6 and TRBJ2-3; 7 nucleotides match TRBD1. The CDR3 has 15 residues. CDR1 and CDR2 from the germline V gene are MNHNY and SVGAGI (reference sequence). V was clipped by 6 bases and J by 0 bases; unmatched bases: 6. The CDR3 nucleotides read TGTGCCAGCAGAAGGGACAGCACTAGCACAGATACGCAGTATTTT. This codes for CASRRDSTSTDTQYF.

In its sample, this clone was seen a few times. V and J are TRBV7-9 and TRBJ1-2; tentatively, D is TRBD1 (6 bases). Trimming shortened V by 4 bases and J by 0 bases, and 15 bases separated the two germline ends. The germline gives CDR1 SEHNR, CDR2 FQNEAQ (reference sequence). The CDR3 has 16 amino acids. As DNA, the CDR3 is TGTGCCAGCAGCTCCCCTACAGGGCTACCTAACTATGGCTACACCTTC. Amino acid sequence: CASSSPTGLPNYGYTF.